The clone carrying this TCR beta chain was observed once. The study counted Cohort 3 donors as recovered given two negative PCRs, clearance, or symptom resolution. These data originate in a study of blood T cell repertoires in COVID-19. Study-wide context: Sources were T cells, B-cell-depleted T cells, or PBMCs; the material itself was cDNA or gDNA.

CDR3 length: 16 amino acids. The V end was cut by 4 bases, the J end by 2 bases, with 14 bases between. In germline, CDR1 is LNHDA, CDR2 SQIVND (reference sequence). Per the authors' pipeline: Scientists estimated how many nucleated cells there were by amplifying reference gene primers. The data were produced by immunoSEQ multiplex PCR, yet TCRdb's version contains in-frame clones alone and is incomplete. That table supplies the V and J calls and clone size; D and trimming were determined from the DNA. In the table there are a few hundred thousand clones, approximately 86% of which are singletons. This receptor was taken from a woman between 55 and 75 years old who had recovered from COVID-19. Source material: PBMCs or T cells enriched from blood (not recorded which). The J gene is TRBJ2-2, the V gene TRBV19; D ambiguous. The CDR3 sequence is CASSTGETLNTGELFF. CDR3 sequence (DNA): TGTGCCAGTAGTACCGGAGAGACCCTTAACACCGGGGAGCTGTTTTTT.